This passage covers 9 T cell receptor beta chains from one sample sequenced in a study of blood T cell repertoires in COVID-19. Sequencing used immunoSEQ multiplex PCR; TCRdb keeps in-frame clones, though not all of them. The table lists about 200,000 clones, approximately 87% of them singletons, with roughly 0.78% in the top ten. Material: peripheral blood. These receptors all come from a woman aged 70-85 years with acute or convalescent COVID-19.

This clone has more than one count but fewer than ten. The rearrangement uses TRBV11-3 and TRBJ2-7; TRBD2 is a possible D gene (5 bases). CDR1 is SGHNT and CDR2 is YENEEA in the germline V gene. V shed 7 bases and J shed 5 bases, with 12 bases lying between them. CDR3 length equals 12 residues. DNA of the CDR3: TGTGCCAGCACACGGGGAGAAAACGAGCAGTACTTC. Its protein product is CASTRGENEQYF.

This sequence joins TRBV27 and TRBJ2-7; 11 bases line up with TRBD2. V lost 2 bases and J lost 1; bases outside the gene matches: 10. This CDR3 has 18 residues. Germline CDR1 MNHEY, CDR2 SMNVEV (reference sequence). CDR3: CASSLRVSGRANSYEQYF. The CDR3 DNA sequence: TGTGCCAGCAGTTTACGGGTTAGCGGGAGGGCCAATTCCTACGAGCAGTACTTC.

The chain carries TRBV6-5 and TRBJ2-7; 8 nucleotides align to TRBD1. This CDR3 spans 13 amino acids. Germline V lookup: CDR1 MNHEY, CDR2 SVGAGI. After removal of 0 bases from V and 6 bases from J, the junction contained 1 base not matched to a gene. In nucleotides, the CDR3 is TGTGCCAGCAGTTACTCTGGACAGGGCGAGCAGTACTTC. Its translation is CASSYSGQGEQYF.

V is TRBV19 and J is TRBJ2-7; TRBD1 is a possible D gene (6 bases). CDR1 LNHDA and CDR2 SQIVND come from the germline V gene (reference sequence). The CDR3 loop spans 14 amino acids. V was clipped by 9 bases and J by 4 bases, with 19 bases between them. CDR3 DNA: TGTGCCAGCCGTAGGACAGCAAGGACGTACGAGCAGTACTTC. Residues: CASRRTARTYEQYF.

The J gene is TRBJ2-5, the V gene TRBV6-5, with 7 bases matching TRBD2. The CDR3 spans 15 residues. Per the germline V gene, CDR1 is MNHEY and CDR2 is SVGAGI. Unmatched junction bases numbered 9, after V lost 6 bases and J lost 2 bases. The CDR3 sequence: CASRLTGGLQETQYF. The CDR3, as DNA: TGTGCCAGCAGATTAACGGGGGGATTACAAGAGACCCAGTACTTC.

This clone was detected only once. CDR3 in DNA: TGTGCCAGCAGTTTACCGTCCAACTATGGCTACACCTTC. Translation gives CASSLPSNYGYTF. The chain has TRBV28 and TRBJ1-2; D ambiguous. This CDR3 contains 13 residues. V lost 2 bases to trimming and J lost 2 bases, with 6 bases between them. CDR1 MDHEN and CDR2 SYDVKM come from the germline V gene.

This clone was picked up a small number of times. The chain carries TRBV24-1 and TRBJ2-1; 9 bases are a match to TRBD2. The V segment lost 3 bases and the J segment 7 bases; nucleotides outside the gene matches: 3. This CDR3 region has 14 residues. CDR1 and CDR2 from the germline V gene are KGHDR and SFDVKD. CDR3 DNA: TGTGCCACCAGTGATAAGACTAGCGGTAATGAGCAGTTCTTC. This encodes CATSDKTSGNEQFF.

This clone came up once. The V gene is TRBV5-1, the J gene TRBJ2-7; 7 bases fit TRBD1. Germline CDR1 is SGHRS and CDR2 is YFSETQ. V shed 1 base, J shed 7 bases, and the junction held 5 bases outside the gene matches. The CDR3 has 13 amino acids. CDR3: CASSLTGVGEQYF. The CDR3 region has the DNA TGCGCCAGCAGCTTGACAGGGGTCGGAGAGCAGTACTTC.

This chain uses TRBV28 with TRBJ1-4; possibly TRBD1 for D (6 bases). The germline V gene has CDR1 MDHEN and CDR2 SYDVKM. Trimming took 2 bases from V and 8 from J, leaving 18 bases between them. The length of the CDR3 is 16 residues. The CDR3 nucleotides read TGTGCCAGCAGTTTAATCCCCGCACAGGGTCAGGAAAAACTGTTTTTT. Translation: CASSLIPAQGQEKLFF.